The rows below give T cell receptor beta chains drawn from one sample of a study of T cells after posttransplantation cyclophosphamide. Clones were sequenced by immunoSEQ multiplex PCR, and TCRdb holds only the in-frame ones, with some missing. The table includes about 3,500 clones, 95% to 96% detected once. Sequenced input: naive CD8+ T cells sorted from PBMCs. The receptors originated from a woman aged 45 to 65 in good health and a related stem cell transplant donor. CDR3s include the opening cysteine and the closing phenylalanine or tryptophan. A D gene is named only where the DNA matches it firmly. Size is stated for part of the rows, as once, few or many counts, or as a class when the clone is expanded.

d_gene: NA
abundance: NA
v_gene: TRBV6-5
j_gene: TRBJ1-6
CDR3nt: TGTGCCAGCAGCTACAAAGCGGGTCGTTCACCCCTCCACTTT
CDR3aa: CASSYKAGRSPLHF

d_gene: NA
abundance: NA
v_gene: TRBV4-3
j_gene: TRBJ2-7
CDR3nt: TGCGCCAGCAGCCAAGATAGACTGAGCTCCTACGAGCAGTACTTC
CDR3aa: CASSQDRLSSYEQYF

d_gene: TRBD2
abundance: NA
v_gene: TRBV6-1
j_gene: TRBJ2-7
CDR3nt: TGTGCCAGCAGTGCGCGCGGACCGGGTAGCGGGAGCCTCTATTCCTACGAGCAGTACTTC
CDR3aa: CASSARGPGSGSLYSYEQYF

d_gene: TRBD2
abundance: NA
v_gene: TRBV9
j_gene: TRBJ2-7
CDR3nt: TGTGCCAGCAGCGTATCCCGCGGGAGGTATTACGAGCAGTACTTC
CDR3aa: CASSVSRGRYYEQYF

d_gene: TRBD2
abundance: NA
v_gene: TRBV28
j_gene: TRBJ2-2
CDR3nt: TGTGCCAGCAGGATACTAGCGGGAGTCACCGGGGAGCTGTTTTTT
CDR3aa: CASRILAGVTGELFF

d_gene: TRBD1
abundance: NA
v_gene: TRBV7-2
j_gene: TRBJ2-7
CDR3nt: TGTGCCAGCAGCTACCCGGGACAGGGGAGTGTGGAGTACGAGCAGTACTTC
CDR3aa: CASSYPGQGSVEYEQYF

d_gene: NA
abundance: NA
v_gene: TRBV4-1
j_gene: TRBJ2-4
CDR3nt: TGCGCCAGCAGCCAAGCATTTGGAGTAGCCAAAAACATTCAGTACTTC
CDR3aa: CASSQAFGVAKNIQYF

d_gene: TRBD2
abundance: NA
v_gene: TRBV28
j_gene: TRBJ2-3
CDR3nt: TGTGCCAGCAGGGCCGGACTAGCGTTTACAGATACGCAGTATTTT
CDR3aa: CASRAGLAFTDTQYF

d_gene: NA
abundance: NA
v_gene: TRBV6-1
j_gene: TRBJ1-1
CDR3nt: TGTGCCAGCAGTGAAGTCTACAGGAACACTGAAGCTTTCTTT
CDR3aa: CASSEVYRNTEAFF

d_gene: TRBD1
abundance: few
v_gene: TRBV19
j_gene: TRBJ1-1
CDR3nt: TGTGCCAGTATCGACAGGGGCCGCTCTCTCGAAGCTTTCTTT
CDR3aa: CASIDRGRSLEAFF

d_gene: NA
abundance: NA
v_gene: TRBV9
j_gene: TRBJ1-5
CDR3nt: TGTGCCAGCAGCGTAGAGGCAGGGGCTAATCAGCCCCAGCATTTT
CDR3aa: CASSVEAGANQPQHF

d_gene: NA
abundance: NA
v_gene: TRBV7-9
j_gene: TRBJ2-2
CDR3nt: TGTGCCAGCAGCTTAGTACAGGGCCGGACCGGGGAGCTGTTTTTT
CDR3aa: CASSLVQGRTGELFF

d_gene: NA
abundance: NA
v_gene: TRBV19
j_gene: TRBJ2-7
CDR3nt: TGTGCCAGTAGTATAGGGCGGGGTACCCACGAGCAGTACTTC
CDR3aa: CASSIGRGTHEQYF

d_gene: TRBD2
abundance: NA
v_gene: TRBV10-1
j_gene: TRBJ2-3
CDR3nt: TGCGCCAGCATAGGATCTGCGCGGGAGGGAGAGGGTACGCAGTATTTT
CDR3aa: CASIGSAREGEGTQYF

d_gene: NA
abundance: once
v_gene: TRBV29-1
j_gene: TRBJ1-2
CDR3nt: TGCAGCGTTGTAAGCCCCCAGGGCCCTAACTATGGCTACACCTTC
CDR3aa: CSVVSPQGPNYGYTF

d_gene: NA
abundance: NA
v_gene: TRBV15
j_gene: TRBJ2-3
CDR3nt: TGTGCCACCAGCAGAGGTGTAGCGTCTAGCACAGATACGCAGTATTTT
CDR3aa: CATSRGVASSTDTQYF

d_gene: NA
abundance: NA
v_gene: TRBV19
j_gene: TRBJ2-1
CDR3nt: TGTGCCAGTACAGTGGGGGGTTCCTACAATGAGCAGTTCTTC
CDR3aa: CASTVGGSYNEQFF

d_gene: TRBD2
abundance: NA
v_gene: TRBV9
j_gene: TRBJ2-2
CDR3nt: TGTGCCAGCGGACTAGCGGGAGAGTCGAGGACCGGGGAGCTGTTTTTT
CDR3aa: CASGLAGESRTGELFF

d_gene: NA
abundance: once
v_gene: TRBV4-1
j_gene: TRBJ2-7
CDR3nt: TGCGCCAGCAGCCAAGATGTGGGCCCCGACGAGCAGTACTTC
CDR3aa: CASSQDVGPDEQYF

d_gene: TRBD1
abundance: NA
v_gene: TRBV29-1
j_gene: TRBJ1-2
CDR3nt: TGCAGCGTACACACAGGGGAAGGCTACACCTTC
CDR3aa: CSVHTGEGYTF

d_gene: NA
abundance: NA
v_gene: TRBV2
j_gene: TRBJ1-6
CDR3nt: TGTGCCAGCAGCCCAGGGGATTCACCCCTCCACTTT
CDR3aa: CASSPGDSPLHF

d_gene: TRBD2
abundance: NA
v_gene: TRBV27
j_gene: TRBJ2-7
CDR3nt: TGTGCCAGCAGTTTATCAGCGGGAGCCCTCTCCTACGAGCAGTACTTC
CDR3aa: CASSLSAGALSYEQYF